The 10 T cell receptor beta chains given below trace back to one sample, sequenced in a study of blood T cell repertoires in COVID-19. Libraries were prepared by immunoSEQ multiplex PCR; TCRdb keeps only in-frame clonotypes and omits some of them. Found here are about 160,000 clones, less than 85% of them singletons; the top ten hold approximately 7%. Material: peripheral blood. These receptors were collected from a woman between 40 and 50 years old with COVID-19, enrolled during active disease.

The chain has TRBV9 and TRBJ1-6; a possible D gene is TRBD1 (5 bases). With 4 bases removed from V and 6 bases from J, the gap between germline ends came to 11 bases. The germline CDR1 and CDR2 sequences are SGDLS and YYNGEE. CDR3 length equals 14 residues. The CDR3 DNA sequence: TGTGCCAGCAGCCCGATGGGACTTAATTCACCCCTCCACTTT. This encodes CASSPMGLNSPLHF.

This chain joins TRBV5-6 and TRBJ1-2; 7 bases agree with TRBD1. The CDR3 extends over 14 amino acids. After removal of 5 bases from V and 5 bases from J, the junction contained 9 bases not matched to a gene. The V gene's germline CDR1 is SGHDT and CDR2 YYEEEE. The CDR3, as DNA: TGTGCCAGCAGAAACACAGGGGTAAGGTATGGCTACACCTTC. Protein product: CASRNTGVRYGYTF.

This chain connects TRBV19 to TRBJ2-3; perhaps TRBD2 as D (6 bases). The length of the CDR3 is 16 residues. Germline V gene data show CDR1 as LNHDA and CDR2 as SQIVND (reference sequence). V was cut by 3 bases and J by 2 bases, with 15 bases left in between. The CDR3 here is CASSILSGGNTDTQYF. The DNA for the CDR3 is TGTGCCAGTAGTATTCTCAGCGGAGGGAACACAGATACGCAGTATTTT.

CDR3 in amino acids: CSVERPGTGGRNEQFF. CDR3 sequence (DNA): TGCAGCGTTGAGAGACCTGGGACAGGGGGGAGGAATGAGCAGTTCTTC. V is TRBV29-1 and J is TRBJ2-1; 11 nucleotides align to TRBD1. Germline-derived CDR1 and CDR2 are SQVTM and ANQGSEA. The V gene end was trimmed by 3 bases and the J gene end by 7 bases; junction bases not matched to a gene: 11. The CDR3 totals 16 residues.

The chain uses TRBV6-5 and TRBJ2-3, with D possibly being TRBD2 (6 bases). Trimming removed 0 bases at V and 3 bases at J, with 13 bases between. Germline lookup yields CDR1 MNHEY and CDR2 SVGAGI. The CDR3 is 16 residues long. The chain's CDR3 is CASSYSPAGSTDTQYF. Written as DNA, the CDR3 is TGTGCCAGCAGTTACTCGCCAGCGGGCTCAACAGATACGCAGTATTTT.

The chain uses TRBV28 and TRBJ2-7; 8 positions match TRBD1. The length of the CDR3 is 12 residues. After removal of 8 bases from V and 6 bases from J, the junction contained 6 bases not matched to a gene. Germline-derived CDR1 and CDR2 are MDHEN and SYDVKM. The CDR3 reads CASYGQGFEQYF. The DNA of the CDR3 is TGTGCCAGCTACGGACAGGGATTCGAGCAGTACTTC.

The V call is TRBV28, the J call TRBJ2-5; 9 bases line up with TRBD1. CDR3 length: 14 amino acids. The germline V gene encodes CDR1 MDHEN and CDR2 SYDVKM. V shed 7 bases and J 13 bases; nucleotides not matched to a gene: 16. The CDR3 spells CASTSWTGADVWYF. CDR3 coding DNA: TGTGCCAGCACTTCTTGGACAGGGGCCGACGTGTGGTACTTC.

The chain links TRBV3-1 (or the pseudogene TRBV3-2) to TRBJ1-1; no clear D. The CDR3 has 15 amino acids. The V gene's germline CDR1 is LGHDT and CDR2 YNNKEL (reference sequence). The V end was cut by 5 bases, the J end by 3 bases, with 16 bases between. CDR3 nucleotides: TGTGCCAGCAGCTTGGGAGGCACCTGGGACACTGAAGCTTTCTTT. It yields the protein CASSLGGTWDTEAFF.

The J gene is TRBJ2-7, the V gene TRBV28; TRBD1 might be the D (6 bases). CDR3 length: 14 amino acids. Germline V gives CDR1 MDHEN, CDR2 SYDVKM. Trimming left V 8 bases short and J 0 bases short, with 14 bases between. The CDR3 nucleotides are TGTGCCAGCGGCAGACAGGAGATCTCCTACGAGCAGTACTTC. Amino acids: CASGRQEISYEQYF.

The chain has TRBV19 and TRBJ1-2, with 11 bases matching TRBD1. This CDR3 region has 15 residues. V was pared by 7 bases and J by 4 bases, with 8 bases of the junction left unmatched. Per germline, CDR1 LNHDA and CDR2 SQIVND (reference sequence). The CDR3 DNA sequence: TGTGCCAGTAAGGACAGGGGGCTTCGGTTCTATGGCTACACCTTC. It specifies CASKDRGLRFYGYTF.